This T cell receptor (beta chain) was recorded in a study of blood T cell repertoires in COVID-19. With 4 bases clipped from V and 5 bases from J, the junction kept 6 bases outside the gene matches. The CDR3 contains 14 residues. The germline CDR1 and CDR2 sequences are MNHEY and SVGAGI. TCRdb's table, derived via immunoSEQ multiplex PCR, lists solely in-frame clones and lacks some. The sample lists over 250,000 clones, just under 90% seen once, with 1.9% in the top ten. Clinical histories supplied by participants themselves formed the basis of cohort assignment. The receptor's source is a woman aged 55-75 years who had recovered from COVID-19. The chain recombines TRBV6-5 with TRBJ2-7, with TRBD1 matching 9 bases. The source material was PBMCs or T cells enriched from blood (not recorded which). The CDR3 spells CASSSPGQGDEQYF. As DNA, the CDR3 is TGTGCCAGCAGTTCACCGGGACAGGGTGACGAGCAGTACTTC.